Presented here are 17 T cell receptor beta chains from one specimen sequenced in a study of T-cell reconstitution after alpha-beta-depleted transplantation in children. Preparation of the TCRbeta library was carried out with unique molecular identifiers. TCRdb re-derived calls from the PCR reads in MiXCR, one entry per CDR3 protein. In the table there are 200,000 or so distinct CDR3 sequences, 5.5% to 7% of which are singletons. The sequences come from PBMCs, collected before TCRalphabeta/CD19-depleted stem cell transplant. These receptors were collected from a boy between 2 and 15 years old with acute lymphoblastic leukemia, due to receive a stem cell transplant.

This clonotype has only a few counts. The J gene is TRBJ2-7, the V gene TRBV5-1, with 7 bases identical to TRBD1. V dropped 4 bases and J dropped 1; count of bases not matched to a gene: 11. Germline V CDR1 and CDR2: SGHRS, YFSETQ. The CDR3 extends over 16 amino acids. The CDR3 DNA reads TGCGCCAGCAGCCGCACCGGACAGGTTGGATCCTACGAGCAGTACTTC. It specifies CASSRTGQVGSYEQYF. The whole variable domain, filled in from reference TRBV5-1 and TRBJ2-7, reads KAGVTQTPRYLIKTRGQQVTLSCSPISGHRSVSWYQQTPGQGLQFLFEYFSETQRNKGNFPGRFSGRQFSNSRSEMNVSTLELGDSALYLCASSRTGQVGSYEQYFGPGTRLTVT.

This chain connects TRBV2 to TRBJ2-6; D is undetermined. Trimming left V 0 bases short and J 2 bases short, with 5 bases between. From germline, CDR1 is SNHLY and CDR2 FYNNEI. This CDR3 spans 15 amino acids. This CDR3 reads CASSEAAAGANVLTF. The CDR3 nucleotides read TGTGCCAGCAGTGAAGCGGCAGCTGGGGCCAACGTCCTGACTTTC.

This clonotype has just one count. The CDR3 end shows no conserved phenylalanine or tryptophan, and so a read error is likely. The rearrangement links TRBV5-6 to TRBJ2-1, with TRBD2 as a possible D gene (6 bases). Looked up from germline, CDR1 is SGHDT and CDR2 is YYEEEE. The CDR3 is 15 residues long. The CDR3 sequence is CASSSVGGTYNKQFY. The CDR3 region has the DNA TGTGCCAGCAGCTCGGTTGGAGGGACCTACAATAAGCAGTTCTAC.

The chain combines TRBV20-1 with TRBJ2-3; no reliable D call. Trimming shortened V by 2 bases and J by 4 bases, and 4 bases separated the two germline ends. This CDR3 region has 11 residues. CDR1 and CDR2 (germline): DFQATT, SNEGSKA (reference sequence). As DNA, the CDR3 is TGCAGTGCTAGATTGGCAGATACGCAGTATTTT. It specifies CSARLADTQYF.

The table lists this clonotype with many counts. The CDR3 coding sequence is TGTGCCAGCAGTTACGGGGCGGGACGCGCCAACTATGGCTACACCTTC. Translation gives CASSYGAGRANYGYTF. This chain uses TRBV6-5 with TRBJ1-2, with D possibly TRBD1 on 5 matching bases. CDR3 size: 16 residues. In germline, CDR1 is MNHEY, CDR2 SVGAGI. V was cut by 2 bases and J by 2 bases, with 15 bases left in between.

V usage is TRBV5-1 and J usage is TRBJ2-2; perhaps TRBD2 as D (6 bases). Germline V gene data show CDR1 as SGHRS and CDR2 as YFSETQ. This CDR3 comprises 15 residues. The ends were cut back, 5 bases at V and 0 bases at J, with 11 bases in the middle. Written as DNA, the CDR3 is TGCGCCAGCAGAGACGGGACTTCGAACACCGGGGAGCTGTTTTTT. Translation: CASRDGTSNTGELFF.

This sequence joins TRBV7-6 and TRBJ2-5, with D hard to call. The V end lost 4 bases, the J end lost 1 base, and 10 bases lay between the germline ends. Germline V gene lookup returns CDR1 SGHVS and CDR2 FNYEAQ. This CDR3 has 14 residues. The CDR3 coding sequence is TGTGCCAGCAGCTCCAGACAAGTCCAAGAGACCCAGTACTTC. Amino acids: CASSSRQVQETQYF.

The chain recombines TRBV15 with TRBJ2-2, with a tentative D call TRBD1 (6 bases). Trimming took 2 bases from V and 3 from J, leaving 19 bases between them. Germline V gene sequence: CDR1 LNHNV, CDR2 YYDKDF (reference sequence). CDR3 length: 18 amino acids. CDR3 nucleotides: TGTGCCACCAGCAGATACTTTGTTGGACAGACCTACACCGGGGAGCTGTTTTTT. Translation gives CATSRYFVGQTYTGELFF. The complete variable domain, with remaining parts taken from reference TRBV15 and TRBJ2-2, reads DAMVIQNPRYQVTQFGKPVTLSCSQTLNHNVMYWYQQKSSQAPKLLFHYYDKDFNNEADTPDNFQSRRPNTSFCFLDIRSPGLGDTAMYLCATSRYFVGQTYTGELFFGEGSRLTVL.

The table lists this clonotype with a few counts. The J gene is TRBJ1-5, the V gene TRBV28; D uncertain. Germline CDR1 reads MDHEN; CDR2 reads SYDVKM. Trimming shortened V by 5 bases and J by 1 base, and 18 bases separated the two germline ends. This CDR3 contains 17 residues. The CDR3 loop reads CASSRYTVPLSNQPQHF. The CDR3 nucleotides are TGTGCCAGCAGTCGATACACCGTCCCCTTGAGCAATCAGCCCCAGCATTTT.

In its sample, this clonotype was seen many times. This CDR3 reads CASSITGTGNEKLFF. Here the CDR3 DNA reads TGTGCCAGCAGCATCACCGGGACGGGGAATGAAAAACTGTTTTTT. This chain joins TRBV11-3 and TRBJ1-4, with a tentative D call TRBD1 (5 bases). The CDR3 spans 15 residues. V was trimmed by 5 bases and J by 5 bases, leaving 15 bases between them. From germline, CDR1 is SGHNT and CDR2 YENEEA.

This clonotype was found many times. This rearrangement joins TRBV5-1 to TRBJ2-1; TRBD2 aligns across 11 bases. The CDR3 covers 19 residues. The ends lost 5 bases at V and 1 base at J; junction bases unmatched: 14. Germline CDR1 is SGHRS and CDR2 is YFSETQ. Here the CDR3 DNA reads TGCGCCAGCAGAATCAGAACTAGCGGGAGAGAGAAATCCTACAATGAGCAGTTCTTC. Its translation is CASRIRTSGREKSYNEQFF.

This clonotype was observed many times. The CDR3, as DNA: TGCAGTGCTACCCGGCCGATTCCTAGCACAGATACGCAGTATTTT. Protein: CSATRPIPSTDTQYF. The J gene is TRBJ2-3, the V gene TRBV20-1; D is unresolved. CDR1 and CDR2 from the germline V gene are DFQATT and SNEGSKA (reference sequence). The CDR3 has 15 amino acids. Between the trimmed V and J ends, which lost 4 bases and 0 bases, there was a span of 14 bases.

The chain couples TRBV27 to TRBJ1-1; D remains ambiguous. This CDR3 comprises 13 residues. Per the germline V gene, CDR1 is MNHEY and CDR2 is SMNVEV (reference sequence). Trimming removed 5 bases at V and 2 bases at J, with 9 bases between. CDR3 sequence (DNA): TGTGCCAGCAGTGCTGCGACAAACACTGAAGCTTTCTTT. Translation gives CASSAATNTEAFF.

Note on this clonotype: The junction and the germline gene differ at one end; a read error may be behind it. V usage is TRBV5-5 and J usage is TRBJ1-1; no definite D call. The CDR3 spans 13 residues. CDR1 and CDR2 (germline): SGHKS, YYEKEE (reference sequence). CDR3 in amino acids: CSSSLALPSEAFF. Written as DNA, the CDR3 is TGTTCCAGCAGCTTGGCCCTTCCCAGTGAAGCTTTCTTT.

This clonotype was found a few times. The chain has TRBV5-1 and TRBJ2-1; 8 nucleotides agree with TRBD2. Germline trimming cut 4 bases from V and 7 bases from J; bases unmatched to any gene: 1. This CDR3 region has 12 residues. Germline assignment: CDR1 SGHRS and CDR2 YFSETQ. Written as DNA, the CDR3 is TGCGCCAGCAGCACGGGGGGGAATGAGCAGTTCTTC. This gives the protein CASSTGGNEQFF.

This clonotype has at least ten counts. The genes are TRBV27 and TRBJ1-2, with a weak D call TRBD1 (5 bases). Trimming shortened V by 2 bases and J by 5 bases, and 6 bases separated the two germline ends. The germline V gene has CDR1 MNHEY and CDR2 SMNVEV (reference sequence). This CDR3 contains 12 residues. CDR3 sequence (DNA): TGTGCCAGCAGTTTACCAGGGTATGGCTACACCTTC. Translating it yields CASSLPGYGYTF.

This sequence joins TRBV5-1 and TRBJ2-7; D may correspond to TRBD1 or TRBD2 (5 bases each). The germline CDR1 and CDR2 sequences are SGHRS and YFSETQ. The V and J ends lost 0 bases and 7 bases respectively, with 14 bases between them. CDR3 length equals 14 residues. The CDR3 sequence is CASSLGAPGREQYF. As DNA, the CDR3 is TGCGCCAGCAGCTTGGGAGCCCCGGGGCGGGAGCAGTACTTC.